The clone carrying this T cell receptor (beta chain) was counted only a few times. Germline V gives CDR1 SGHTA, CDR2 FQGNSA. CDR3 length equals 14 residues. V trimming: 5 bases; J trimming: 6 bases; junction bases outside the gene matches: 6. The data are from a study of tumor-infiltrating lymphocytes in oesophageal squamous cell carcinoma. TCRdb reanalysed the PCR reads using MiXCR and keeps one entry per CDR3 protein. The sample yields some 10,000 distinct CDR3 sequences, about 60% seen once. The sequence was obtained from a male donor with esophageal squamous cell carcinoma. Sequencing was done on a sample of esophageal tumor tissue. The chain is built from TRBV7-2 and TRBJ2-3; 9 nucleotides match TRBD1. The CDR3 DNA sequence: TGTGCCAGCAGCGCGAACAGGGGGCGGGATACGCAGTATTTT. Its translation is CASSANRGRDTQYF.